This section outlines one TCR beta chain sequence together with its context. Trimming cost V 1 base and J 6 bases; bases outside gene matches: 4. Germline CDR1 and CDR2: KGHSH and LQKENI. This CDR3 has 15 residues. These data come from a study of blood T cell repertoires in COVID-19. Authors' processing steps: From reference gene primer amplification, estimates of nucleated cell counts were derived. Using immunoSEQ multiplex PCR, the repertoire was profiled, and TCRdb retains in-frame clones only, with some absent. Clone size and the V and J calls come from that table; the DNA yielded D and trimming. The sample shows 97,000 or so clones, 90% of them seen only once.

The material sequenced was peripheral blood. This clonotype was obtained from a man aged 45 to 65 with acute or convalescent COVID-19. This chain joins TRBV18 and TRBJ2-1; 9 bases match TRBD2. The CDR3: CASSPLIAGANEQFF. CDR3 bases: TGTGCCAGCTCACCACTGATAGCGGGAGCCAATGAGCAGTTCTTC.